Listed below are T cell receptor beta chains from one sample, sequenced in a study of regulatory T cells in long-lasting Graves disease. TCRdb ran MiXCR on the multiplex PCR reads and lists one entry per CDR3 protein. Of approximately 460,000 distinct CDR3 sequences listed, roughly 15% are singletons. In addition, the sample was reused for a study of T cells in Graves' hyperthyroidism and ophthalmopathy.

The sample in question was peripheral blood mononuclear cells (PBMCs), obtained at new diagnosis, from a patient treated with antithyroid drugs. The source of these receptors is a woman aged 30 to 39 with Graves disease. CDR3s include the opening cysteine and the closing phenylalanine or tryptophan. A D gene is named only where the DNA matches it firmly. Only part of the rows carry a size: once, few, many, or a class if the clone is expanded.

D: TRBD2; J: TRBJ2-2; size: many; V: TRBV28; CDR3: CASRATSGMNTGELFF; DNA: TGTGCCAGCAGAGCTACTAGCGGTATGAACACCGGGGAGCTGTTTTTT
D: -; J: TRBJ1-2; size: many; V: TRBV27; CDR3: CASSLKGVLGYGYTF; DNA: TGTGCCAGCAGTTTAAAAGGGGTTCTAGGCTATGGCTACACCTTC
D: TRBD1; J: TRBJ1-2; size: many; V: TRBV4-1; CDR3: CASSDPGQGVDGYTF; DNA: TGCGCCAGCAGCGACCCTGGACAGGGTGTCGATGGCTACACCTTC
D: -; J: TRBJ2-5; size: many; V: TRBV20-1; CDR3: CSASAETQYF; DNA: TGCAGTGCTAGTGCGGAGACCCAGTACTTC
D: -; J: TRBJ1-3; size: -; V: TRBV3-1; CDR3: CASSQERGEYSGNTIYF; DNA: TGTGCCAGCAGCCAAGAAAGAGGCGAATACTCTGGAAACACCATATATTTT
D: -; J: TRBJ1-2; size: many; V: TRBV5-1; CDR3: CASSLAPTTNYGYTF; DNA: TGCGCCAGCAGCTTAGCTCCTACTACTAACTATGGCTACACCTTC
D: -; J: TRBJ1-2; size: many; V: TRBV7-9; CDR3: CASSLGDTAYGYTF; DNA: TGTGCCAGCAGCTTAGGGGACACCGCCTATGGCTACACCTTC
D: -; J: TRBJ1-1; size: many; V: TRBV14; CDR3: CASSQALWGTEAFF; DNA: TGTGCCAGCAGCCAAGCCTTGTGGGGCACTGAAGCTTTCTTT
D: TRBD1; J: TRBJ1-2; size: -; V: TRBV27; CDR3: CASTFPTALRDRGYGYTF; DNA: TGTGCCAGCACTTTTCCGACTGCCCTTCGGGACAGGGGTTATGGCTACACCTTC
D: -; J: TRBJ1-4; size: many; V: TRBV3-1; CDR3: CASSQTGLNEKLFF; DNA: TGTGCCAGCAGTCAAACAGGTTTGAATGAAAAACTGTTTTTT
D: TRBD1; J: TRBJ2-6; size: -; V: TRBV27; CDR3: CASRTGTFSGANVLTF; DNA: TGTGCCAGTCGGACAGGGACTTTCTCTGGGGCCAACGTCCTGACTTTC
D: -; J: TRBJ2-6; size: few; V: TRBV10-3; CDR3: CAISEKGPGANVLTF; DNA: TGTGCCATCAGTGAGAAGGGACCTGGGGCCAACGTCCTGACTTTC
D: TRBD2; J: TRBJ2-7; size: many; V: TRBV11-1; CDR3: CASSLIATSGTSYEQYF; DNA: TGTGCCAGCAGCTTGATTGCGACTAGCGGGACTTCCTACGAGCAGTACTTC
D: -; J: TRBJ2-3; size: many; V: TRBV20-1; CDR3: CSARGPSPPTDTQYF; DNA: TGCAGTGCTAGAGGGCCCTCCCCCCCCACAGATACGCAGTATTTT
D: -; J: TRBJ1-1; size: many; V: TRBV3-1; CDR3: CASSLRGTTEAFF; DNA: TGTGCCAGCAGCCTAAGAGGGACTACTGAAGCTTTCTTT
D: -; J: TRBJ2-5; size: few; V: TRBV19; CDR3: CASNQGLSGFVTQYF; DNA: TGTGCCAGTAATCAAGGGTTGTCAGGGTTCGTGACCCAGTACTTC
D: TRBD2; J: TRBJ2-3; size: many; V: TRBV20-1; CDR3: CSARSVVAGAISTDTQYF; DNA: TGCAGTGCCCGATCAGTGGTAGCGGGGGCTATTAGCACAGATACGCAGTATTTT
D: -; J: TRBJ1-5; size: -; V: TRBV30; CDR3: CAWSVKQVNQPQHF; DNA: TGTGCCTGGAGTGTAAAACAAGTCAATCAGCCCCAGCATTTT
D: TRBD1; J: TRBJ2-3; size: many; V: TRBV2; CDR3: CARRQGRADTQYF; DNA: TGTGCCAGAAGACAGGGAAGGGCAGATACGCAGTATTTT
D: TRBD2; J: TRBJ2-1; size: -; V: TRBV9; CDR3: CASSGRTSRSYNEQFF; DNA: TGTGCCAGCAGCGGGCGGACTAGTCGCTCCTACAATGAGCAGTTCTTC
D: -; J: TRBJ2-3; size: many; V: TRBV18; CDR3: CASSRGAGAADTQYF; DNA: TGTGCCAGCTCACGCGGGGCAGGGGCGGCAGATACGCAGTATTTT
D: -; J: TRBJ2-1; size: many; V: TRBV18; CDR3: CASSRRGQGGLNEQFF; DNA: TGTGCCAGCTCACGACGGGGGCAGGGTGGTTTGAATGAGCAGTTCTTC
D: -; J: TRBJ1-1; size: few; V: TRBV10-1; CDR3: CASSDLMEAYNTEAFF; DNA: TGCGCCAGCAGTGATCTAATGGAAGCATACAACACTGAAGCTTTCTTT
D: -; J: TRBJ2-7; size: many; V: TRBV9; CDR3: CASSFSQTGAQYF; DNA: TGTGCCAGCAGCTTCAGTCAAACCGGCGCGCAGTACTTC
D: TRBD2; J: TRBJ2-1; size: few; V: TRBV10-3; CDR3: CAHQESTSGYNEQFF; DNA: TGTGCCCACCAGGAGTCGACTAGCGGCTACAATGAGCAGTTCTTC
D: TRBD2; J: TRBJ2-3; size: many; V: TRBV28; CDR3: CASTAGDLTDTQYF; DNA: TGTGCCAGCACCGCGGGGGACCTCACAGATACGCAGTATTTT
D: -; J: TRBJ1-2; size: many; V: TRBV7-3; CDR3: CASSLMPSAYGYTF; DNA: TGTGCCAGCAGCTTAATGCCGTCGGCATATGGCTACACCTTC
D: -; J: TRBJ2-3; size: many; V: TRBV24-1; CDR3: CATSDGGQQTDTQYF; DNA: TGTGCCACCAGTGATGGGGGACAACAAACAGATACGCAGTATTTT
D: -; J: TRBJ2-5; size: many; V: TRBV14; CDR3: CASSLKSGRTTETQYF; DNA: TGTGCCAGCAGCCTCAAGTCAGGCCGCACAACGGAGACCCAGTACTTC
D: -; J: TRBJ1-4; size: -; V: TRBV30; CDR3: CAWSVFNEKLFF; DNA: TGTGCCTGGAGTGTGTTTAATGAAAAACTGTTTTTT
D: -; J: TRBJ2-1; size: many; V: TRBV12-3/TRBV12-4; CDR3: CASSLGVEQFF; DNA: TGTGCCAGCAGCTTAGGGGTTGAGCAGTTCTTC
D: -; J: TRBJ1-1; size: few; V: TRBV5-1; CDR3: CASSFSGGLNTEAFF; DNA: TGCGCCAGCAGCTTCTCCGGGGGATTGAACACTGAAGCTTTCTTT
D: -; J: TRBJ1-2; size: many; V: TRBV20-1; CDR3: CSARVDSYGYTF; DNA: TGCAGTGCTAGAGTCGACAGCTATGGCTACACCTTC
D: -; J: TRBJ2-2; size: -; V: TRBV6-1; CDR3: CASMRGYTGELFF; DNA: TGTGCCAGCATGCGCGGATACACCGGGGAGCTGTTTTTT
D: -; J: TRBJ1-3; size: many; V: TRBV20-1; CDR3: CSARGGRDGNTIYF; DNA: TGCAGTGCTAGGGGCGGAAGGGATGGAAACACCATATATTTT
D: -; J: TRBJ2-2; size: many; V: TRBV4-2; CDR3: CASSPLLSLSTNTGELFF; DNA: TGTGCCAGCAGCCCCCTCTTAAGCTTATCTACGAACACCGGGGAGCTGTTTTTC
D: -; J: TRBJ2-1; size: many; V: TRBV18; CDR3: CASSPGRDLYNEQFF; DNA: TGTGCCAGCTCACCAGGCAGGGACCTTTACAATGAGCAGTTCTTC
D: -; J: TRBJ2-7; size: many; V: TRBV3-1; CDR3: CASSQGTNYEQYF; DNA: TGTGCCAGCAGCCAAGGGACAAACTACGAGCAGTACTTC
D: -; J: TRBJ1-5; size: many; V: TRBV7-8; CDR3: CASSLVQVGQPQHF; DNA: TGTGCCAGCAGCTTAGTTCAGGTGGGCCAGCCCCAGCATTTT
D: TRBD2; J: TRBJ2-7; size: many; V: TRBV18; CDR3: CASSSLADEQYF; DNA: TGTGCCAGCTCGAGCCTAGCGGACGAGCAGTACTTC
D: -; J: TRBJ1-1; size: many; V: TRBV30; CDR3: CAWSVIDVTEAFF; DNA: TGTGCCTGGAGTGTCATCGATGTAACTGAAGCTTTCTTT
D: TRBD1; J: TRBJ1-1; size: -; V: TRBV6-2/TRBV6-3; CDR3: CASSAGQEGPARAFF; DNA: TGTGCCAGCAGTGCCGGACAGGAGGGACCGGCCCGGGCTTTCTTT
D: -; J: TRBJ1-3; size: few; V: TRBV6-2/TRBV6-3; CDR3: CASSTTGTGNTIYF; DNA: TGTGCCAGCAGCACAACAGGGACTGGAAACACCATATATTTT
D: -; J: TRBJ1-4; size: many; V: TRBV28; CDR3: CASSPGGTNEKLFF; DNA: TGTGCCAGCAGCCCCGGAGGGACTAATGAAAAACTGTTTTTT
D: -; J: TRBJ1-2; size: few; V: TRBV9; CDR3: CASSPPGINYGYTF; DNA: TGTGCCAGCAGCCCACCGGGGATTAACTATGGCTACACCTTC
D: -; J: TRBJ1-5; size: many; V: TRBV27; CDR3: CASSLPGRRGNQPQHF; DNA: TGTGCCAGCAGTTTACCCGGACGGCGGGGGAATCAGCCCCAGCATTTT
D: TRBD2; J: TRBJ2-7; size: many; V: TRBV20-1; CDR3: CSASQDLTSGTYEQYF; DNA: TGCAGTGCTAGCCAGGACCTAACTAGCGGAACCTACGAGCAGTACTTC
D: -; J: TRBJ1-4; size: many; V: TRBV12-3/TRBV12-4; CDR3: CASSPLSGRGEKLFF; DNA: TGTGCCAGCAGTCCCCTAAGTGGGCGGGGTGAAAAACTGTTTTTT
D: -; J: TRBJ2-2; size: few; V: TRBV12-3/TRBV12-4; CDR3: CASSLISQQNTGELFF; DNA: TGTGCCAGCAGTTTAATATCGCAGCAGAACACCGGGGAGCTGTTTTTT
D: -; J: TRBJ1-6; size: -; V: TRBV3-1; CDR3: CASSQDLTFANSPLHF; DNA: TGTGCCAGCAGCCAAGATTTAACCTTCGCTAATTCACCCCTCCACTTT
D: TRBD2; J: TRBJ2-7; size: many; V: TRBV20-1; CDR3: CSALRWRELHEQYF; DNA: TGCAGTGCCCTAAGGTGGCGGGAGCTCCACGAGCAGTACTTC
D: TRBD2; J: TRBJ2-3; size: -; V: TRBV10-2; CDR3: CASALAGENTQYF; DNA: TGCGCCAGCGCACTAGCGGGAGAAAATACGCAGTATTTT